This TCR beta chain was observed in a study of cytomegalovirus exposure and HLA in healthy donors. General study results and limits: For most TCR beta V segments, an earlier analysis put the productive rate at about 90% or about 30% of the time. Accurate prediction of most subjects' HLA-A and HLA-B alleles from TCR beta sequences was reported.

PCR amplification relied on 60 Vbeta primers (plus 13 Jbeta primers). Sequenced by immunoSEQ multiplex PCR; TCRdb stores in-frame clones only, minus some. This sample has around 120,000 clones, with around 80% found just once. While unrecorded immune exposures were likely, the donors were nominally healthy when sampled. A word on this clone: The target antigen is unknown.

V lost 4 bases, J lost 0 bases, and 12 bases stayed unmatched. Per the germline V gene, CDR1 is SGHRS and CDR2 is YFSETQ. CDR3 length: 17 amino acids. This receptor was obtained from a human donor in good health. Material for sequencing was PBMCs. The chain has TRBV5-1 and TRBJ1-2; 7 bases line up with TRBD1. The CDR3 bases are TGCGCCAGCAGCGACCGGGACAGAGCTATTTCTAACTATGGCTACACCTTC. Protein sequence: CASSDRDRAISNYGYTF.